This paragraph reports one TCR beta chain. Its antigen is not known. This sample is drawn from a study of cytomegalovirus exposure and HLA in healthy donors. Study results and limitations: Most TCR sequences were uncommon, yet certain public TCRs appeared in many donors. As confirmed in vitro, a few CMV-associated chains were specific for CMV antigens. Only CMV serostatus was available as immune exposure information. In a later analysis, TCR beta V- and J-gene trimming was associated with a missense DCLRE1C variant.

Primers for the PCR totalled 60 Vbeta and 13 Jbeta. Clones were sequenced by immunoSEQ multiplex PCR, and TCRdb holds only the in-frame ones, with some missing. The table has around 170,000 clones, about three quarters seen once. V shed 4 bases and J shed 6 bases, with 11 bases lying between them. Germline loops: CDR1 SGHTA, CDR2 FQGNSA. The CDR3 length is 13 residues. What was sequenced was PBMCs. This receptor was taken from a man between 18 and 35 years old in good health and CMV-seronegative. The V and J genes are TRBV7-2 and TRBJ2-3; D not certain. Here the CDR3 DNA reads TGTGCCAGCAGCTCCAGTAGCCCCGATACGCAGTATTTT. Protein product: CASSSSSPDTQYF.